These T cell receptor beta chains were read from a single sample in a study of blood T cell repertoires in COVID-19. Method: immunoSEQ multiplex PCR; TCRdb's copy keeps in-frame clones and lacks some. The sample records about 100,000 clones, 80% to 95% being singletons. The sequenced material came from peripheral blood. Source of these receptors: a man aged 60 to 75 with acute or convalescent COVID-19. CDR3s include the opening cysteine and the closing phenylalanine or tryptophan. The order of the fields is V gene, D gene, J gene, clone size, CDR3 protein, CDR3 DNA. The D gene is left open where the match is weak. The listing skips clone size in some rows; elsewhere it reads once, few, many or a size class.

v_gene: TRBV6-1
d_gene: -
j_gene: TRBJ1-2
abundance: -
CDR3aa: CASSEAEGYYTF
CDR3nt: TGTGCCAGCAGTGAAGCGGAGGGGTACTACACCTTC

v_gene: TRBV20-1
d_gene: -
j_gene: TRBJ2-1
abundance: -
CDR3aa: CSATYYNEQFF
CDR3nt: TGCAGTGCTACCTACTACAATGAGCAGTTCTTC

v_gene: TRBV5-1
d_gene: TRBD1
j_gene: TRBJ1-4
abundance: -
CDR3aa: CASSVQGAGEKLFF
CDR3nt: TGCGCCAGCAGCGTGCAGGGGGCGGGGGAAAAACTGTTTTTT

v_gene: TRBV5-1
d_gene: -
j_gene: TRBJ2-3
abundance: -
CDR3aa: CASTRGLGLEVPDTQYF
CDR3nt: TGCGCCAGCACACGGGGGCTAGGACTAGAGGTGCCAGATACGCAGTATTTT

v_gene: TRBV15
d_gene: TRBD1
j_gene: TRBJ1-6
abundance: -
CDR3aa: CATSRRGTGNSPLHF
CDR3nt: TGTGCCACCAGCAGGCGAGGGACAGGGAATTCACCCCTCCACTTT

v_gene: TRBV30
d_gene: TRBD1
j_gene: TRBJ2-7
abundance: -
CDR3aa: CAWMGQASYEQYF
CDR3nt: TGTGCCTGGATGGGACAGGCCTCCTACGAGCAGTACTTC

v_gene: TRBV19
d_gene: -
j_gene: TRBJ2-2
abundance: -
CDR3aa: CASSSGTFNTGELFF
CDR3nt: TGTGCCAGTAGTTCTGGGACATTTAACACCGGGGAGCTGTTTTTT

v_gene: TRBV5-1
d_gene: -
j_gene: TRBJ2-3
abundance: once
CDR3aa: CASSFGTDTQYF
CDR3nt: TGCGCCAGCAGCTTCGGGACAGATACGCAGTATTTT

v_gene: TRBV7-3
d_gene: TRBD1
j_gene: TRBJ1-1
abundance: -
CDR3aa: CASSHTGQTEAFF
CDR3nt: TGTGCCAGCAGCCATACGGGACAGACTGAAGCTTTCTTT

v_gene: TRBV19
d_gene: TRBD1
j_gene: TRBJ1-2
abundance: once
CDR3aa: CASSMDRVGYGYTF
CDR3nt: TGTGCCAGTAGTATGGACAGGGTCGGCTATGGCTACACCTTC

v_gene: TRBV6-2/TRBV6-3
d_gene: TRBD2
j_gene: TRBJ2-1
abundance: -
CDR3aa: CASSLLAGGTISSYNEQFF
CDR3nt: TGTGCCAGCAGTTTACTAGCGGGAGGCACTATCAGCTCCTACAATGAGCAGTTCTTC

v_gene: TRBV28
d_gene: -
j_gene: TRBJ1-1
abundance: once
CDR3aa: CASSLGGNMNTEAFF
CDR3nt: TGTGCCAGCAGTTTGGGAGGGAACATGAACACTGAAGCTTTCTTT

v_gene: TRBV6-4
d_gene: TRBD2
j_gene: TRBJ2-1
abundance: -
CDR3aa: CASSLLAGGPEQFF
CDR3nt: TGTGCCAGCAGTCTACTAGCGGGAGGCCCTGAGCAGTTCTTC

v_gene: TRBV6-4
d_gene: TRBD1
j_gene: TRBJ1-5
abundance: -
CDR3aa: CASSYGTEGNQPQHF
CDR3nt: TGTGCCAGCAGCTACGGGACAGAGGGCAATCAGCCCCAGCATTTT

v_gene: TRBV5-5
d_gene: -
j_gene: TRBJ1-1
abundance: -
CDR3aa: CASQGGDTEAFF
CDR3nt: TGTGCCAGCCAAGGAGGGGACACTGAAGCTTTCTTT

v_gene: TRBV28
d_gene: -
j_gene: TRBJ2-2
abundance: -
CDR3aa: CASSAQGWRPNTGELFF
CDR3nt: TGTGCCAGCAGTGCCCAAGGGTGGAGGCCCAACACCGGGGAGCTGTTTTTT

v_gene: TRBV18
d_gene: -
j_gene: TRBJ1-2
abundance: -
CDR3aa: CASSPPGGYTF
CDR3nt: TGTGCCAGCTCACCCCCCGGTGGCTACACCTTC

v_gene: TRBV6-1
d_gene: -
j_gene: TRBJ1-5
abundance: -
CDR3aa: CASSERAGLTQHF
CDR3nt: TGTGCCAGCAGTGAAAGGGCGGGGCTGACCCAGCATTTT

v_gene: TRBV6-4
d_gene: TRBD1
j_gene: TRBJ1-2
abundance: -
CDR3aa: CASSSDRDRGHRDTF
CDR3nt: TGTGCCAGCAGCAGTGACCGGGACAGGGGGCACAGGGACACCTTC

v_gene: TRBV5-5
d_gene: -
j_gene: TRBJ2-3
abundance: -
CDR3aa: CASSSYLAGQSTDTQYF
CDR3nt: TGTGCCAGCAGCTCCTACTTAGCGGGACAGAGCACAGATACGCAGTATTTT

v_gene: TRBV27
d_gene: TRBD1
j_gene: TRBJ1-5
abundance: -
CDR3aa: CASSLSGQGKQPQHF
CDR3nt: TGTGCCAGCAGTTTATCGGGACAGGGAAAACAGCCCCAGCATTTT

v_gene: TRBV5-4
d_gene: -
j_gene: TRBJ1-3
abundance: -
CDR3aa: CASSLGSPSGNTIYF
CDR3nt: TGTGCCAGCAGCTTGGGGAGTCCCTCTGGAAACACCATATATTTT

v_gene: TRBV5-1
d_gene: -
j_gene: TRBJ2-3
abundance: -
CDR3aa: CASSLESGSTDTQYF
CDR3nt: TGCGCCAGCAGCCTGGAGAGCGGGAGCACAGATACGCAGTATTTT

v_gene: TRBV6-6
d_gene: -
j_gene: TRBJ1-3
abundance: -
CDR3aa: CASSYSTDTRNTIYF
CDR3nt: TGTGCCAGCAGTTACTCAACGGACACTCGAAACACCATATATTTT

v_gene: TRBV19
d_gene: -
j_gene: TRBJ2-2
abundance: -
CDR3aa: CASSTLKTRDTGELFF
CDR3nt: TGTGCCAGTAGTACCCTCAAGACTAGAGATACAGGGGAGCTGTTTTTT

v_gene: TRBV21-1
d_gene: -
j_gene: TRBJ2-7
abundance: -
CDR3aa: CASTQGLAGCYEQYF
CDR3nt: TGTGCCAGCACCCAGGGACTAGCGGGCTGCTACGAGCAGTACTTC

v_gene: TRBV21-1
d_gene: -
j_gene: TRBJ2-7
abundance: -
CDR3aa: CASSKEPKSGSWYEQYF
CDR3nt: TGTGCCAGCAGCAAAGAACCCAAGAGCGGGAGCTGGTACGAGCAGTACTTC

v_gene: TRBV30
d_gene: TRBD1
j_gene: TRBJ1-2
abundance: -
CDR3aa: CAWIRQGWGGNYGYTF
CDR3nt: TGTGCCTGGATTCGACAGGGGTGGGGAGGTAACTATGGCTACACCTTC

v_gene: TRBV3-1/TRBV3-2
d_gene: TRBD1
j_gene: TRBJ1-5
abundance: -
CDR3aa: CASSNDREQPQHF
CDR3nt: TGTGCCAGCAGCAACGACAGGGAACAGCCCCAGCATTTT

v_gene: TRBV30
d_gene: -
j_gene: TRBJ2-1
abundance: -
CDR3aa: CAWSAGSGDNEQFF
CDR3nt: TGTGCCTGGAGTGCGGGGAGCGGCGACAATGAGCAGTTCTTC

v_gene: TRBV25-1
d_gene: -
j_gene: TRBJ1-5
abundance: -
CDR3aa: CASSRHAFEGQPQHF
CDR3nt: TGTGCCAGCAGTAGACACGCCTTTGAGGGTCAGCCCCAGCATTTT